One T cell receptor beta chain is described in this entry. Its antigen is as yet unknown. Certain patients were not enrolled. These were patients with other autoimmune diseases, uncontrolled infections, pregnancy or lactation. It was on clinical symptoms, serum thyroxine, TRAb, thyroid ultrasound and orbital computed tomography that diagnosis relied. The data stem from a study of Graves' ophthalmopathy and Graves' hyperthyroidism. Germline V gives CDR1 KGHDR, CDR2 SFDVKD. The ends were cut back, 7 bases at V and 4 bases at J, with 15 bases in the middle. The CDR3 sequence is 15 residues long. Study-level results: Most expanded clonotypes from thyroid (those above 0.001 frequency) were also found in blood. Built on 13 signatures, a model told ophthalmopathy apart from stable hyperthyroidism with 87.88% sensitivity and under 83% specificity.

The study amplified TCR beta CDR3 regions using RNA transcripts. First-round RT-PCR employed HTBI primers, with a second-round multiplex PCR after it. TCRdb re-analysed the multiplex PCR reads in MiXCR, keeping a single row per CDR3 protein. The table includes about 15,000 distinct CDR3 sequences, approximately 51% detected once. The sequenced material came from peripheral blood. The sequence derives from a woman aged 25 to 39 with Graves' ophthalmopathy. The rearrangement joins TRBV24-1 to TRBJ2-2; D may be TRBD1 or TRBD2 (5 bases each). Here the CDR3 reads CATSRRRGGTGELFF. Here the CDR3 DNA reads TGTGCCACCAGCCGGCGCCGGGGCGGCACCGGGGAGCTGTTTTTT.